These 14 T cell receptor beta chains were sequenced from one sample in a study of OX40 agonist ivuxolimab in advanced cancers. Libraries were built with the immunoSEQ multiplex PCR assay. Held by TCRdb, this immuneACCESS table contains in-frame sequences only and omits some clones. Under half of the omission traces to an unresolved V gene where checked; the cause of the rest is unknown. The sample yields nearly 80,000 clones; more than 85% were counted once. The ten top clones hold around 6.9% of the sample. The material sequenced was CD4+ or CD8+ T cells sorted from blood, taken in a trial of the OX40 agonist ivuxolimab. The receptors come from an adult with an advanced solid tumor such as melanoma, head and neck, liver or kidney cancer.

This clone came up once. The J gene is TRBJ2-3, the V gene TRBV5-6; 7 nucleotides agree with TRBD2. The V segment lost 1 base and the J segment 3 bases; nucleotides outside the gene matches: 5. This CDR3 is 15 amino acids long. In germline, CDR1 is SGHDT, CDR2 YYEEEE. CDR3 coding DNA: TGTGCCAGCAGCTTGCGCGGGAGTCGAACAGATACGCAGTATTTT. Translating gives CASSLRGSRTDTQYF.

This chain links TRBV6-5 with TRBJ1-3; D not resolved. CDR3 size: 15 residues. V was trimmed by 2 bases and J by 0 bases, leaving 8 bases between them. The germline gives CDR1 MNHEY, CDR2 SVGAGI. DNA of the CDR3: TGTGCCAGCAGTTACGATATGAGCTCTGGAAACACCATATATTTT. Protein: CASSYDMSSGNTIYF.

The V and J genes are TRBV5-1 and TRBJ2-7; TRBD2 agrees at 14 bases. This CDR3 spans 19 amino acids. J gave up 3 bases and V 0 bases, and 11 bases lay outside the gene matches. Germline CDR1 and CDR2: SGHRS and YFSETQ. This CDR3 reads CASSLVRMGTSGGNYEQYF. The CDR3 DNA follows: TGCGCCAGCAGCTTGGTCCGAATGGGGACTAGCGGGGGAAACTACGAGCAGTACTTC.

V is TRBV7-9 and J is TRBJ1-1; 11 bases agree with TRBD1. The V gene end was trimmed by 4 bases and the J gene end by 4 bases; junction bases not matched to a gene: 5. Germline-derived CDR1 and CDR2 are SEHNR and FQNEAQ (reference sequence). The CDR3 totals 15 residues. The CDR3 sequence is CASSSDRGRVTEAFF. CDR3 bases: TGTGCCAGCAGCTCGGACAGGGGGCGGGTCACTGAAGCTTTCTTT.

This chain joins TRBV29-1 and TRBJ1-1; 7 bases agree with TRBD1. Trimming took 6 bases from V and 0 from J; bases not matched to a gene: 13. CDR3 length equals 16 residues. Germline CDR1 SQVTM, CDR2 ANQGSEA. CDR3 amino acids: CSVVVWDSSMNTEAFF. The CDR3 bases are TGCAGCGTAGTTGTATGGGACAGTTCTATGAACACTGAAGCTTTCTTT.

This clone was recorded once. In DNA form, the CDR3 reads TGTGCCAGCAGCCCTCGACTAGCGGGAGGGCAACAGTTCTTC. Amino acids: CASSPRLAGGQQFF. This rearrangement joins TRBV13 to TRBJ2-1; TRBD2 aligns across 14 bases. J lost 13 bases, V lost 5 bases, and 7 bases had no gene match. The CDR3 runs to 14 residues. Per the germline V gene, CDR1 is PRHDT and CDR2 is FYEKMQ (reference sequence).

CDR3 region: CASTPHRGDSEAFF. The DNA for the CDR3 is TGTGCCAGTACCCCCCATCGCGGGGACAGTGAAGCTTTCTTT. The rearrangement uses TRBV19 and TRBJ1-1; TRBD1 aligns across 7 bases. J gave up 7 bases and V 7 bases, and 12 bases lay outside the gene matches. CDR1 LNHDA and CDR2 SQIVND come from the germline V gene (reference sequence). The CDR3 spans 14 residues.

The V and J genes are TRBV15 and TRBJ2-7; unclear D gene. V lost 0 bases, J lost 4 bases, and 7 bases lay in between. Per the germline V gene, CDR1 is LNHNV and CDR2 is YYDKDF (reference sequence). This CDR3 is built from 13 residues. CDR3 DNA: TGTGCCACCAGCAGAGATCTCCTATACGAGCAGTACTTC. Residues: CATSRDLLYEQYF. Based on the CDR3 plus reference TRBV15 and TRBJ2-7, the full variable domain is DAMVIQNPRYQVTQFGKPVTLSCSQTLNHNVMYWYQQKSSQAPKLLFHYYDKDFNNEADTPDNFQSRRPNTSFCFLDIRSPGLGDTAMYLCATSRDLLYEQYFGPGTRLTVT.

The CDR3 DNA reads TGCAGCGTCAGGGACGGATTAGCTAACTATGGCTACACCTTC. Translating gives CSVRDGLANYGYTF. V gene TRBV29-1 combines with J gene TRBJ1-2, with D possibly being TRBD1 (5 bases). The germline CDR1 and CDR2 sequences are SQVTM and ANQGSEA. The CDR3 contains 14 residues. Trimming shortened V by 6 bases and J by 0 bases, and 14 bases separated the two germline ends.

This clone was seen more than once but under ten times. V is TRBV7-3 and J is TRBJ1-5, with 9 positions matching TRBD1. With V trimmed by 5 bases and J by 4 bases, 6 bases remained unmatched. Looked up from germline, CDR1 is SGHTA and CDR2 is FQGTGA. There are 15 residues in the CDR3. The DNA of the CDR3 is TGTGCCAGCAGCCAAGGGGACAGGGTGAATCAGCCCCAGCATTTT. Translating gives CASSQGDRVNQPQHF.

This clone appeared once. The chain links TRBV28 to TRBJ2-7; TRBD2 agrees at 8 bases. Germline CDR1 MDHEN, CDR2 SYDVKM. V gave up 5 bases and J gave up 3 bases; unmatched junction bases: 9. This CDR3 contains 15 residues. The DNA for the CDR3 is TGTGCCAGCAGTCCGGCGAGCGGGAGTGGCTACGAGCAGTACTTC. This encodes CASSPASGSGYEQYF.

The rearrangement uses TRBV2 and TRBJ2-1; 8 bases line up with TRBD2. The CDR3 runs to 16 residues. Trimming cost V 1 base and J 11 bases; bases outside gene matches: 13. CDR1 and CDR2 from the germline V gene are SNHLY and FYNNEI. As DNA, the CDR3 is TGTGCCAGCAGTGAAGGGTTGCACTCACGCGGGGGGCAGCAGTTCTTC. Its protein is CASSEGLHSRGGQQFF. Together with reference TRBV2 and TRBJ2-1, the CDR3 gives the full variable domain: EPEVTQTPSHQVTQMGQEVILRCVPISNHLYFYWYRQILGQKVEFLVSFYNNEISEKSEIFDDQFSVERPDGSNFTLKIRSTKLEDSAMYFCASSEGLHSRGGQQFFGPGTRLTVL.

DNA for the CDR3: TGTGCTAGTGGTTTGGGACTAGCGGGAGTCAATGAGCAGTTCTTC. Translation: CASGLGLAGVNEQFF. This sequence joins TRBV12-5 and TRBJ2-1; the match to TRBD2 covers 12 bases. This CDR3 is built from 15 residues. Germline loops: CDR1 LGHNT, CDR2 FRNRAP. After removal of 1 base from V and 6 bases from J, the junction contained 1 base not matched to a gene.

The chain combines TRBV11-2 with TRBJ2-5; 10 bases map to TRBD2. From germline, CDR1 is SGHAT and CDR2 FQNNGV. J gave up 5 bases and V 3 bases, and 3 bases lay outside the gene matches. The CDR3 is 14 amino acids. The CDR3 region has the DNA TGTGCCAGCAGCTTGAGCGGGAGGGCCGAGACCCAGTACTTC. Amino acids: CASSLSGRAETQYF.